This T cell receptor (beta chain) was documented in a study of Ad26.COV2.S vaccination and SARS-CoV-2 variants. Documented treatment: some 19 received Ad26.COV2.S at low or high dose, single or two shots; about five received placebo; per-sample allocation not given. Collection of the samples took place on day 63 after the first injection of vaccine or placebo. The table came from immunoSEQ multiplex PCR; TCRdb's copy has only in-frame clones and leaves some out. The repertoire has approximately 400,000 clones, around four fifths of them found once; the top ten carry more than 7%. Trimming left V 4 bases short and J 8 bases short, with 19 bases between. The CDR3 totals 15 residues. Germline lookup yields CDR1 SGHAT and CDR2 FQNNGV.

The sequence was obtained from a person between 18 and 65 years old who received the Ad26.COV2.S COVID-19 vaccine or a placebo. The input for sequencing was peripheral blood, taken in a trial of Ad26.COV2.S vaccine versus placebo. The V and J genes are TRBV11-2 and TRBJ2-3; D possibly corresponds to TRBD1 (5 bases). The CDR3 DNA follows: TGTGCCAGCAGCTCCCATTCGACAGTTCCCGGTACGCAGTATTTT. It specifies CASSSHSTVPGTQYF.